The 4 T cell receptor beta chains below were found in one sample sequenced in a study of metastatic and nonmetastatic thyroid tumors. MiXCR was used by TCRdb to re-call the PCR reads. Altogether some 33,000 clones are present, more than 15% being singletons, with the ten largest covering 4.5% to 5.5%. Before thyroid surgery, none of the patients had received any treatment. Sequencing was done on a sample of blood. These receptors were collected from a female donor with papillary thyroid cancer or a benign thyroid nodule (not recorded which). Some clones in this sample may be carry-over from other donors' samples.

This clone came up many times. This chain uses TRBV2 with TRBJ2-5, with 13 bases matching TRBD2. This CDR3 comprises 14 residues. CDR1 is SNHLY and CDR2 is FYNNEI in the germline V gene. Unmatched junction bases numbered 1, after V lost 6 bases and J lost 3 bases. The CDR3 sequence is CASRGLAGKETQYF. As DNA, the CDR3 is TGTGCCAGCAGGGGACTAGCGGGAAAAGAGACCCAGTACTTC.

This clone was seen ten or more times. The CDR3 region is CASSPDGERPQHF. The CDR3 nucleotides are TGTGCCAGCAGCCCAGACGGGGAGAGGCCCCAGCATTTT. The rearrangement uses TRBV6-4 and TRBJ1-5, with D hard to call. Germline CDR1 is MRHNA and CDR2 is SNTAGT. Trimming pared 6 bases from V and 9 bases from J, leaving 15 bases between. CDR3 length: 13 amino acids.

About this clone: This may come from a read error, since a much larger clone is one base off. The rearrangement links TRBV14 to TRBJ1-1; the D gene is possibly TRBD1 (6 bases). CDR3 length equals 13 residues. Germline V CDR1 and CDR2: SGHDN, FVKESK. The CDR3 region has the DNA TGTGTCAGCAGCCAAGGGGGTTTCACTGAAGCTTTCTTT. Its protein product is CVSSQGGFTEAFF.

The sample holds a few counts of this clone. A read error may account for a junction end that differs from germline. The chain combines TRBV6-1 with TRBJ1-2; D may be TRBD1 (5 bases). This CDR3 region has 14 residues. In germline, CDR1 is MNHNS, CDR2 SASEGT. The CDR3 DNA reads TGCGCCAGCACCCGGACACATGGTCTTTATGGCTACACCTTC. It translates to CASTRTHGLYGYTF.